The 20 T cell receptor beta chains in this list originate from one sample, sequenced in a study of cytomegalovirus exposure and HLA in healthy donors (dated by TCRdb to about 2017). Library prep was done by the immunoSEQ multiplex PCR assay. For the multiplex PCR, a mixture combining 60 forward primers for TCR Vbeta segments and 13 reverse primers for TCR Jbeta segments was used. Here the immuneACCESS table is served through TCRdb, limited to in-frame sequences with V and J called. Missing clones are a known gap in these copies; in checked studies unresolved V genes cover under half, and the rest lacks a known reason. Counted in this sample were more than 80,000 clones; around three fifths of them appeared once. The ten top clones hold 15% of the sample. Sequenced input: PBMCs. The receptors come from a woman aged 40 to 50 in good health and CMV-seropositive.

This clone came up a few times. The V gene is TRBV28, the J gene TRBJ1-2, with D perhaps matching TRBD1 (5 bases). The germline V and J ends were trimmed by 6 bases and 3 bases, with 23 bases remaining between them. The CDR3 covers 17 residues. Germline V CDR1 and CDR2: MDHEN, SYDVKM. CDR3 sequence reads: CASSFGGSLDTYYGYTF. The DNA for the CDR3 is TGTGCCAGCAGCTTCGGAGGGAGCCTGGACACTTACTATGGCTACACCTTC.

The chain combines TRBV11-3 with TRBJ2-7, with TRBD2 identical over 8 bases. Germline CDR1 reads SGHNT; CDR2 reads YENEEA. Trimming took 5 bases from V and 1 from J; bases not matched to a gene: 7. The CDR3 extends over 15 amino acids. CDR3 DNA: TGTGCCAGCAGCCCGCGGGCGGGAGGTTCCTACGAGCAGTACTTC. Its translation is CASSPRAGGSYEQYF.

This clone was found a few times. The chain has TRBV19 and TRBJ2-6; D ambiguous. Trimming removed 5 bases from V and 2 bases from J, with 4 bases in between. This CDR3 is built from 13 residues. Germline V lookup: CDR1 LNHDA, CDR2 SQIVND (reference sequence). The CDR3 nucleotides are TGTGCCAGTAGTCAAACTGGGGCCAACGTCCTGACTTTC. This sequence encodes CASSQTGANVLTF.

The chain combines TRBV28 with TRBJ2-7; TRBD1 is a possible D gene (6 bases). The CDR3 is 15 amino acids. Between the trimmed V and J ends, which lost 2 bases and 2 bases, there was a span of 13 bases. Germline V gene sequence: CDR1 MDHEN, CDR2 SYDVKM. CDR3 protein: CASSLSWQGTYEQYF. CDR3 nucleotides: TGTGCCAGCAGTTTAAGTTGGCAGGGGACCTACGAGCAGTACTTC.

The chain is built from TRBV30 and TRBJ1-1; 7 bases agree with TRBD1. V shed 1 base and J 2 bases; nucleotides not matched to a gene: 7. The CDR3 is made up of 15 amino acids. Germline lookup yields CDR1 GTSNPN and CDR2 SVGIG (reference sequence). Written as DNA, the CDR3 is TGTGCCTGGAGTGCCCCGGGGACAGCAAACACTGAAGCTTTCTTT. The encoded protein is CAWSAPGTANTEAFF.

V is TRBV19 and J is TRBJ2-7; 8 bases match TRBD1. In germline, CDR1 is LNHDA, CDR2 SQIVND (reference sequence). CDR3 length equals 13 residues. J gave up 2 bases and V 5 bases, and 2 bases lay outside the gene matches. The CDR3 here is CASSSGGPYEQYF. For the CDR3, the DNA is TGTGCCAGTAGTTCAGGGGGCCCCTACGAGCAGTACTTC.

The chain has TRBV5-1 and TRBJ2-7; 10 bases align to TRBD2. This CDR3 region has 15 residues. Unmatched junction bases numbered 10, after V lost 4 bases and J lost 6 bases. Looked up from germline, CDR1 is SGHRS and CDR2 is YFSETQ. The chain's CDR3 is CASSQIAGGMGEQYF. CDR3 DNA: TGCGCCAGCAGCCAAATAGCGGGAGGAATGGGCGAGCAGTACTTC.

The V call is TRBV4-1, the J call TRBJ2-5; the D gene is possibly TRBD2 (6 bases). This CDR3 contains 14 residues. V was pared by 1 base and J by 5 bases, with 11 bases between. The germline CDR1 and CDR2 sequences are MGHRA and YSYEKL. CDR3 in amino acids: CASSQAGVGETQYF. CDR3 nucleotides: TGCGCCAGCAGCCAAGCGGGAGTGGGGGAGACCCAGTACTTC.

The CDR3 spells CASSFNVNSYEQYF. Written as DNA, the CDR3 is TGTGCCAGCAGTTTTAACGTGAACTCTTACGAGCAGTACTTC. The chain combines TRBV27 with TRBJ2-7, with unresolved D. Deletions cut 3 bases from V and 4 bases from J, with 13 bases between. CDR1 and CDR2 (germline): MNHEY, SMNVEV (reference sequence). The CDR3 is 14 residues long.

This chain links TRBV9 with TRBJ2-2; 12 nucleotides agree with TRBD2. Germline V gene lookup returns CDR1 SGDLS and CDR2 YYNGEE. This CDR3 has 17 residues. Losses at the gene ends were 4 bases for V and 1 base for J; bases not matched to a gene: 5. CDR3 in amino acids: CASSPGLAGMNTGELFF. CDR3 sequence (DNA): TGTGCCAGCAGCCCCGGACTAGCGGGAATGAACACCGGGGAGCTGTTTTTT.

The chain combines TRBV7-9 with TRBJ1-1, with TRBD1 as a possible D gene (5 bases). The germline V gene encodes CDR1 SEHNR and CDR2 FQNEAQ (reference sequence). The V gene lost 1 base and the J gene lost 5 bases, with 8 bases spanning the gap. This CDR3 has 13 residues. The CDR3 sequence is CASSLGGETEAFF. The CDR3 bases are TGTGCCAGCAGCTTAGGGGGGGAGACTGAAGCTTTCTTT.

This clone was seen a few times. The chain joins TRBV5-4 to TRBJ1-1, with TRBD1 as a possible D gene (6 bases). Germline CDR1 and CDR2: SGHNT and YYREEE (reference sequence). Trimming pared 4 bases from V and 0 bases from J, leaving 16 bases between. This CDR3 region has 16 residues. Here the CDR3 reads CASSQHGQLLNTEAFF. CDR3 coding DNA: TGTGCCAGCAGCCAGCACGGACAGCTTTTGAACACTGAAGCTTTCTTT.

The chain couples TRBV2 to TRBJ1-5, with D uncertain. Per the germline V gene, CDR1 is SNHLY and CDR2 is FYNNEI. V lost 0 bases, J lost 6 bases, and 3 bases lay in between. The CDR3 totals 12 residues. The DNA for the CDR3 is TGTGCCAGCAGTGAAGCGCGTCAGCCCCAGCATTTT. This translates into CASSEARQPQHF.

The V and J genes are TRBV7-8 and TRBJ1-5; D gene ambiguous. Germline values: CDR1 SGHVS, CDR2 FQNEAQ. The CDR3 sequence is 13 residues long. Trimming left V 3 bases short and J 3 bases short, with 6 bases between. CDR3 bases: TGTGCCAGCAGCTTTTATATCAATCAGCCCCAGCATTTT. This codes for CASSFYINQPQHF.

The J gene is TRBJ2-1, the V gene TRBV27; D perhaps matches TRBD2 (6 bases). The CDR3 consists of 16 residues. Germline V lookup: CDR1 MNHEY, CDR2 SMNVEV (reference sequence). V was trimmed by 5 bases and J by 3 bases, leaving 17 bases between them. The CDR3 bases are TGTGCCAGCAGTCTTAGCGGCCCCGGGGGCTACAATGAGCAGTTCTTC. This gives the protein CASSLSGPGGYNEQFF.

J is TRBJ1-2 and V is TRBV4-3, with D maybe TRBD1 (5 bases). Germline CDR1 reads LGHNA; CDR2 reads YSLEER. The CDR3 length is 17 residues. The germline V and J ends were trimmed by 4 bases and 6 bases, with 24 bases remaining between them. Here the CDR3 reads CASSPQGGGPLVDGYTF. CDR3 DNA sequence: TGCGCCAGCAGCCCCCAGGGTGGAGGGCCTTTGGTCGATGGCTACACCTTC.

The chain links TRBV6-1 to TRBJ1-4, with TRBD1 as a possible D gene (6 bases). The CDR3 is made up of 13 amino acids. Germline CDR1 and CDR2: MNHNS and SASEGT. V lost 6 bases and J 7 bases, leaving 12 bases between the germline ends. The CDR3 sequence: CASRQGWGEKLFF. In DNA form, the CDR3 reads TGTGCCAGCAGACAGGGATGGGGTGAAAAACTGTTTTTT.

The J gene is TRBJ2-2, the V gene TRBV4-2; D is ambiguous. This CDR3 spans 16 amino acids. The germline gives CDR1 LGHNA, CDR2 YNFKEQ. Trimming removed 0 bases at V and 4 bases at J, with 12 bases between. The CDR3 spells CASSQDGRGGTGELFF. The CDR3 DNA sequence: TGTGCCAGCAGCCAAGACGGTAGAGGTGGCACCGGGGAGCTGTTTTTT.

V is TRBV5-5 and J is TRBJ2-6; D is perhaps TRBD2 (6 bases). The CDR3 covers 17 residues. Per germline, CDR1 SGHKS and CDR2 YYEKEE (reference sequence). The V gene lost 4 bases and the J gene lost 0 bases, with 14 bases spanning the gap. This CDR3 reads CASSPGTGSSGANVLTF. In DNA form, the CDR3 reads TGTGCCAGCAGCCCCGGGACTGGGAGCTCTGGGGCCAACGTCCTGACTTTC.

The CDR3: CASSLDFVSQGLTEAFF. In nucleotides, the CDR3 is TGTGCCAGCAGCTTAGATTTCGTTTCGCAGGGTTTGACTGAAGCTTTCTTT. V gene TRBV11-2 combines with J gene TRBJ1-1; D is perhaps TRBD1 (5 bases). Trimming stripped 0 bases from V and 5 bases from J, with 19 bases between. The CDR3 consists of 17 residues. Germline CDR1 reads SGHAT; CDR2 reads FQNNGV.